This T cell receptor beta chain was sequenced for a study of cytomegalovirus exposure and HLA in healthy donors. Study-wide results and limits: HLA alleles were associated with some 16,000 TCR beta sequences in a later analysis at 0.05 false discovery rate. The study recorded 164 TCR beta chains that were cytomegalovirus-associated. No immune exposure information besides CMV serostatus was available.

Germline CDR1 and CDR2: MNHEY and SVGAGI. There are 15 residues in the CDR3. V lost 2 bases and J 0 bases, leaving 10 bases between the germline ends. In its sample, this clone was seen a few times. Its antigen is still unknown. 13 Jbeta primers and 60 Vbeta primers were used for the PCR. Only in-frame clones appear in the TCRdb table, and some are missing; sequencing was by immunoSEQ multiplex PCR. Of some 120,000 clones in the sample, 70% to 80% were seen once. Sequencing was performed on PBMCs. The chain recombines TRBV6-5 with TRBJ2-5, with D possibly being TRBD2 (5 bases). The TCR sequence derives from a man in his forties or fifties in good health and CMV-seronegative. The CDR3 loop reads CASSYPTGYQETQYF. The DNA for the CDR3 is TGTGCCAGCAGTTACCCCACGGGGTACCAAGAGACCCAGTACTTC.